This TCR beta chain was found in a study of cytomegalovirus exposure and HLA in healthy donors (dated by TCRdb to 2016 to 2017). Regarding the research as a whole: According to an earlier analysis of several hundred of the donors, roughly 180 million T cells yielded some 110 million unique TCR beta sequences and around 280 Gb of sequence data. Roughly five DR-DQ haplotypes were handled as single units for association and clustering, since linkage in the cohort was strong. Donor age, sex, ethnicity and CMV serostatus were compiled alongside the repertoire data. Typing coverage differed by locus: A, B, C, DRB1 and DQB1 were typed in roughly 620-640 donors, DQA1 in about 500, DPA1 in 600 to 610, and DPB1 in 472. Of the 398 genotyped donors, approximately 83% fell in the genetic ancestry cluster associated with self-reported Caucasian donors. Every repertoire in the discovery cohort had been generated on one and the same sequencing platform. On average, around 240,000 unique TCR beta nucleotide sequences were sequenced per donor among several hundred genotyped donors of the cohort, with 15% to 20% of those sequences being non-productive. The later analysis used no new phenotypic data to find candidate immune exposures, relying instead on TCR beta sequences and their occurrence across donors. HLA typing included class I and class II loci at four-digit resolution. An early release covering about 600 HLA-typed donors comprised 300 to 350 gigabases of sequencing data and 85 million to 100 million unique TCR sequences. The study aimed to test whether cataloging public T cell receptors could reveal signatures of past pathogen exposure. An earlier analysis of approximately 640 of the donors applied high-throughput TCR beta sequencing to assess whether each TCR beta V gene segment acted as functional or pseudogenic. The study combined high-throughput TCR immunosequencing, statistical association of individual TCRs with disease status, and machine learning to predict cytomegalovirus infection status. Genome-wide SNP genotypes for about 60% of the roughly 700 donors were used in a later genetic analysis, which treated that subset as a discovery cohort. Along with the 666-subject first cohort, a separate validation cohort of about 110 different subjects was used. A later analysis re-examined previously published TCR beta repertoires from 610 or so donors and added high-resolution HLA genotyping to investigate patterns of TCR occurrence. The study profiled the T cell repertoires of 500 to 800 subjects by immunosequencing and related them to cytomegalovirus serostatus. What the work shows at the level of the full study, not this receptor alone: For the cohort, immune exposure information was limited to CMV serostatus. It was suggested by the authors that the approach could potentially be generalized to other disease states and immunological phenotypes. A later analysis found that most CMV-associated TCR beta chains appeared HLA-restricted, with HLA associations seemingly driven largely by CMV exposure. The 87-base-pair reads could not distinguish some IMGT-functional V segments, including TRBV6-2 and TRBV6-3, so those segments were excluded. In a later analysis, several top co-occurrence clusters were reported to appear linked to parvovirus B19, influenza, CMV and Epstein-Barr virus. Because HLA typing was unavailable for some donors at each locus, only the typed subset was used in association tests. Correlated functional status among segregating V segments might reflect linkage disequilibrium, but an unknown experimental factor could not be ruled out. When HLA alleles, especially DR and DQ, strongly co-occurred, TCR associations were difficult to assign to individual alleles. A further reported finding was that TCR beta sequences accurately predicted the HLA-A and HLA-B alleles for most subjects in the first cohort. Most TCR sequences were observed very rarely across donors, whereas some public TCRs were present in many individuals. The classifier was reported to diagnose cytomegalovirus status with high specificity and sensitivity in both the original cohort and the validation cohort. Broadly in line with IMGT annotations, most TCR beta V segments showed up in productive rearrangements about 87% or about 30% of the time in an earlier analysis of approximately 600 of the donors. The presence/absence analyses assumed that sequencing depth was roughly uniform across donors, and that assumption may not be true. In a later analysis, HLA-associated TCR beta chains were found to be more clonally expanded and to have lower generation probabilities than equally common non-associated chains. A few of the identified cytomegalovirus-associated TCR beta chains were confirmed in vitro to be specific for cytomegalovirus antigens. V-gene and J-gene trimming of TCR beta chains was associated with a missense DCLRE1C variant in a later genetic analysis, and the association was replicated in an independent cohort. The cohort was sequenced for TCR beta chains only, and without alpha or paired-chain data the features that could be detected were limited. A cluster of highly shared sequence variants was judged likely to represent a technical artifact of the sequencing pipeline. In a later analysis, around 15,000 TCR beta sequences were associated with specific HLA alleles at a false discovery rate of 0.05. The earlier analysis of nearly 600 of the donors excluded roughly 16 rarely observed V segments, including chromosome 9 orphons, because counts were too low. In a later genetic analysis, fewer N-insertions in productive TCRs were reported among donors in an Asian-associated ancestry cluster than the roughly 700-donor mean. In a later analysis, TCR association rates were found to vary across HLA loci, with the most associated TCRs seen for DRB1 alleles and the fewest for HLA-C alleles. The study listed 150 to 200 TCR beta chains as associated with cytomegalovirus.

At the junction V is shortened by 8 bases and J by 3 bases; bases outside the gene matches: 10. The germline V gene specifies MNHEY as CDR1 and SVGAGI as CDR2. The CDR3 starts with the cysteine, ends with the phenylalanine, and has 14 residues. This entry keeps only the CDR3 DNA: 42 bases, framed from base 1. The cohort consisted of more than 650 healthy bone marrow donors. At the time of sampling, every cohort member was nominally healthy, though immune exposures that went unrecorded were likely present. The donor tested CMV seronegative and was one of the 352 seronegative cohort members. A peripheral blood sample was collected from each donor, and TCR beta sequencing was performed on peripheral blood mononuclear cells. Genomic DNA was extracted from the blood cell samples with the Qiagen DNeasy Blood Extraction Kit. The library was prepared using the immunoSEQ multiplex PCR assay. A mixture of 60 forward primers for TCR Vbeta segments and 13 reverse primers for TCR Jbeta segments was used in the multiplex PCR. The CDR3 region of rearranged TCR beta genes was amplified from genomic DNA by a multiplex PCR assay. Amplified TCR beta libraries were sequenced as 87-base-pair reads on the Illumina HiSeq System. In the authors' own workflow: In a later analysis, roughly 80 million unique TCR beta chains were counted across the roughly 700 repertoires, and roughly 10 million of these chains were shared by at least two donors. A nearest-neighbor algorithm error-corrected the raw reads and collapsed the reads into unique sequences, merging closely related sequences to remove PCR and sequencing errors. V, D and J gene segments were assigned by aligning CDR3 sequences to IMGT reference sequences. For a sequence to be retained, a match of at least six nucleotides to both a V gene segment and a J gene segment was required. A rearrangement was called productive if the CDR3 had no stop codons and remained in frame with V and J, and every other rearrangement was called non-productive. Following IMGT convention, CDR3 was defined as the stretch from the second conserved V-encoded cysteine to the conserved J-encoded phenylalanine. The earlier analysis of about 640 of the donors excluded any sequence lacking an unambiguous match to a single V gene segment. An earlier analysis of some 500 of the donors classified V segments as functional when productive rearrangements were above 56.7% and as segregating when the standard deviation between donors was above 5%. A statistical classification framework was built to diagnose cytomegalovirus status from the catalog of TCR beta chain sequences. In a later analysis, TCR nucleotide sequences were compared against IMGT/GENE-DB human TR gene sequences so that V and J genes could be assigned. Using the TCRdist pipeline, a later analysis assigned CDR3 sequences along with most-parsimonious VDJ recombination scenarios. In a later analysis, every TCR beta chain was defined by the combination of its CDR3 amino acid sequence and its V-gene family, and reads without a unique V-gene family were dropped. As a way to deal with suspected cross-contamination and a sequencing artifact, a later analysis dropped 640 or so nucleotide sequences that were highly shared and had low generation probability. In a later analysis, a clonal expansion index was calculated for each public chain from normalized within-repertoire ranks of inferred template counts. Generation probabilities in a later analysis came from a VDJ recombination model fitted to out-of-frame rearrangements, and those results were checked against IGoR. A later analysis scored TCR-TCR, TCR-HLA and TCR-CMV co-occurrence with hypergeometric tests, applying a repertoire-size bias correction to TCR pairs. A later analysis estimated false discovery rates by permuting HLA or CMV assignments 20 times. A later analysis grouped co-occurring TCRs with DBSCAN, adding TCRdist sequence similarity when clustering within HLA-allele-positive subsets. Repertoires with fewer than 30,000 or more than 120,000 public chains, plus five repertoires with anomalous nucleotide sharing, were excluded from co-occurrence clustering. TCRdb limited this immuneACCESS table to in-frame rearrangements with V and J called. A share of clones is missing; checked studies link under half to unresolved V genes, and the rest is unexplained. D and trimming were read from the DNA, whereas the V and J calls and clone size are those reported in that table. The table of this sample itemizes fewer than 150,000 clones. Less than 3% of the sample lies in the top ten.

As regards this clone: Its antigen remains unidentified.

The sequence was obtained from a man in his forties in good health and CMV-seronegative. The sequence joins TRBV6-5 to TRBJ2-7; TRBD2 agrees with 7 junctional bases. Sequenced material: PBMCs. The nucleotide sequence is given as TGTGCCAGCGCGCGGGACTACCTAAACTACGAGCAGTACTTC. Translated, this is CASARDYLNYEQYF.